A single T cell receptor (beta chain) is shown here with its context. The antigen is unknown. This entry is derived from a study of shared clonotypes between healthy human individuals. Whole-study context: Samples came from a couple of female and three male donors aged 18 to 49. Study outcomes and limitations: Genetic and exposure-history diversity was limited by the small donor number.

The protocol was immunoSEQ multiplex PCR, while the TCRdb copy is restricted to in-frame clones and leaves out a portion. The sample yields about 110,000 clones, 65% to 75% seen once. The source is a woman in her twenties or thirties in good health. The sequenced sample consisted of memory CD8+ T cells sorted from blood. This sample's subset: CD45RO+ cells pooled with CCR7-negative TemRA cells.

CDR3 amino acids: CASSYLDGSNNEQFF. CDR3 DNA sequence: TGTGCCAGCAGTTATCTAGACGGTTCGAACAATGAGCAGTTCTTC. This chain connects TRBV6-6 to TRBJ2-1; D is undetermined. From germline, CDR1 is MNHNY and CDR2 SVGAGI (reference sequence). V lost 3 bases and J lost 5, with 14 bases in between. The CDR3 is 15 amino acids.